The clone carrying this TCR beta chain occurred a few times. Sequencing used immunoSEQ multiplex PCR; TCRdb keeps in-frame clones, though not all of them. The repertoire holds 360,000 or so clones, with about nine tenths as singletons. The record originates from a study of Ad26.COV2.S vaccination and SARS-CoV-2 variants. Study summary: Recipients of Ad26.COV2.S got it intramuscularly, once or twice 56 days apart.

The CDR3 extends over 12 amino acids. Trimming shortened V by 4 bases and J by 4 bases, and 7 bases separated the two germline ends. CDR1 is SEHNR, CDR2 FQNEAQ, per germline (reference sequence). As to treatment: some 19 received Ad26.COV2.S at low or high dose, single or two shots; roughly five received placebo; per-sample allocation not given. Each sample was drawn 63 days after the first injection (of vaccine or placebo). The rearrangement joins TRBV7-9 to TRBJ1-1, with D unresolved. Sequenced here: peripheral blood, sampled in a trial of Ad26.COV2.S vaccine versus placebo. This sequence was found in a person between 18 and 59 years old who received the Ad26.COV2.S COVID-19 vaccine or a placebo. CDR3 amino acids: CASSSVSTEAFF. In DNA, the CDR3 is TGTGCCAGCAGCTCGGTATCCACTGAAGCTTTCTTT.